This note documents a single TCR beta chain sequence. Seattle-derived patients entered the study during active infection and were followed longitudinally. Method: immunoSEQ multiplex PCR; TCRdb's copy keeps in-frame clones and lacks some. The sample contains about 48,000 clones, over 75% of which appear only once. The data derive from a study of blood T cell repertoires in COVID-19. Across the whole study: The origin of the acute and convalescent COVID-19 samples was the United States, Italy and Spain. PBMCs, B-cell-depleted T cells, or T cells provided the cDNA or gDNA that made up the material.

The V gene's germline CDR1 is MNHNY and CDR2 SVGAGI (reference sequence). The CDR3 consists of 14 residues. V lost 7 bases and J 5 bases, leaving 14 bases between the germline ends. The sample taken for sequencing was peripheral blood. The chain links TRBV6-6 to TRBJ2-2; weak D call: TRBD2 (5 bases). The origin of this receptor is an elderly woman with COVID-19, enrolled during active disease. CDR3 DNA: TGTGCCAGCATAGGTGTGAGCGGTACCGGGGAGCTGTTTTTT. Protein product: CASIGVSGTGELFF.